Reported below is one T cell receptor beta chain. The record originates from a study of blood T cell repertoires in COVID-19. Overall study context: The samples span acute and convalescent COVID-19 from the United States, Italy and Spain.

The V and J ends lost 4 bases and 10 bases, in that order; junction bases with no gene match: 17. The CDR3 has 16 residues. The V gene's germline CDR1 is PRHDT and CDR2 FYEKMQ (reference sequence). The method was immunoSEQ multiplex PCR; TCRdb's version includes in-frame clones alone and lacks a portion of them. Of over 150,000 clones listed, roughly 80% were seen once; the top ten hold roughly 10%. Participants, roughly 18 to 89 years old, spanned fewer than 25 US areas. What the recovered Cohort 3 donors had was two negative PCRs, clearance, or symptom resolution. The sequence derives from a man in his forties or fifties who had recovered from COVID-19. The material sequenced was PBMCs or T cells enriched from blood (not recorded which). The chain combines TRBV13 with TRBJ1-1; TRBD1 agrees at 8 bases. CDR3 residues: CASSSSYSTGAWGAFF. CDR3 DNA: TGTGCCAGCAGCTCCAGCTACTCGACAGGGGCATGGGGAGCTTTCTTT.